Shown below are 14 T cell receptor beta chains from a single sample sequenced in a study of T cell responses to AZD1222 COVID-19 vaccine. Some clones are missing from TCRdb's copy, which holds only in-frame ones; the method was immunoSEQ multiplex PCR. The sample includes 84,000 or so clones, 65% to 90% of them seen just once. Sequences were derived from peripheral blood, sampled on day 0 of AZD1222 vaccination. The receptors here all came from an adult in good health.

CDR3 coding DNA: TGTGCCAGCAGCTTAGCGGGGCAGAGCAATCAGCCCCAGCATTTT. This gives the protein CASSLAGQSNQPQHF. The V and J genes are TRBV7-9 and TRBJ1-5, with a weak D call TRBD1 (5 bases). CDR1 and CDR2 (germline): SEHNR, FQNEAQ (reference sequence). V lost 0 bases to trimming and J lost 1 base, with 7 bases between them. This CDR3 region has 15 residues.

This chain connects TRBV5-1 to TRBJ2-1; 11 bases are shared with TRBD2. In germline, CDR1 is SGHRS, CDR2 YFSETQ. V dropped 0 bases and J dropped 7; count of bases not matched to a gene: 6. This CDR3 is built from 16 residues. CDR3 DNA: TGCGCCAGCAGCTTGGCCCGGCTAGCGGGAGGTAATGAGCAGTTCTTC. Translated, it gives CASSLARLAGGNEQFF.

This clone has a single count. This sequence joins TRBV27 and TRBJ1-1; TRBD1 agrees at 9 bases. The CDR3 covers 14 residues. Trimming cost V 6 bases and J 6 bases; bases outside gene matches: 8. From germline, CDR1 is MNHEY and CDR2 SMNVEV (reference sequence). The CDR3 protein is CASRAGTGQPEAFF. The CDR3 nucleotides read TGTGCCAGCAGGGCCGGGACAGGGCAGCCTGAAGCTTTCTTT.

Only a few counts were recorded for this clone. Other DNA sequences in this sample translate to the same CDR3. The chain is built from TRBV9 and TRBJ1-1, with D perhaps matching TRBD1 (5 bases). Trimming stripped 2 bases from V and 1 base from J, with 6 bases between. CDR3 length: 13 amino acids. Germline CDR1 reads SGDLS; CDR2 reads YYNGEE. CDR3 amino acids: CASSVTGNTEAFF. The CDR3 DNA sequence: TGTGCCAGCAGCGTTACAGGGAACACTGAAGCTTTCTTT.

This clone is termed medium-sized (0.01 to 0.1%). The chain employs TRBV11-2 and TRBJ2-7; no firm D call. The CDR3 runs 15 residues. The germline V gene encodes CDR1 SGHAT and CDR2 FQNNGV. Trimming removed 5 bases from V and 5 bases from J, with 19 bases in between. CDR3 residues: CASSLDRFQVHEQYF. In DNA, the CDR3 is TGTGCCAGCAGCCTCGATCGATTTCAGGTCCACGAGCAGTACTTC.

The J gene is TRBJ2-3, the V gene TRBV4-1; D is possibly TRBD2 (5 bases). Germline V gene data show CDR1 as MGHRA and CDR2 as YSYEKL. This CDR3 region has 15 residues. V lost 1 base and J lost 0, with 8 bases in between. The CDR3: CASSQVRTSTDTQYF. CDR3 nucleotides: TGCGCCAGCAGCCAAGTACGGACTAGCACAGATACGCAGTATTTT.

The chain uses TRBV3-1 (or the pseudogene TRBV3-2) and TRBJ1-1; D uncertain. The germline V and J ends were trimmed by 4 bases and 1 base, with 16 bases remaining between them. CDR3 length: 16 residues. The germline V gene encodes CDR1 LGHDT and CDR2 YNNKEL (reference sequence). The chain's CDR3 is CASSPIGLSQNTEAFF. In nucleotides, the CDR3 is TGTGCCAGCAGCCCAATCGGGCTCAGCCAGAACACTGAAGCTTTCTTT.

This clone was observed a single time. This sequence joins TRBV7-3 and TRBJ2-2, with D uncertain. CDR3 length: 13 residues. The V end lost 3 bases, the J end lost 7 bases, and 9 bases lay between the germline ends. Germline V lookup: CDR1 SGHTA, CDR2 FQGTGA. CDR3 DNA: TGTGCCAGCAGCTTTAGACACGGCGGGGAGCTGTTTTTT. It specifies CASSFRHGGELFF.

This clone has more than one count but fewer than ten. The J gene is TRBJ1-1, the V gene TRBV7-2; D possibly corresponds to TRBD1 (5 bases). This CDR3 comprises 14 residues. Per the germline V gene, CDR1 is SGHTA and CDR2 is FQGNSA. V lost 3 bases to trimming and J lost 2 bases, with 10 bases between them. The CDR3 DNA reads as TGTGCCAGCAGCTTTTACGGGGCTAACACTGAAGCTTTCTTT. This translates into CASSFYGANTEAFF.

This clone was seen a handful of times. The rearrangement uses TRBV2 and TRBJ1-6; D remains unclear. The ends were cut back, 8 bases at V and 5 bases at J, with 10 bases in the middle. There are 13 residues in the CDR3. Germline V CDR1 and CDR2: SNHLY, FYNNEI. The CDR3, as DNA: TGTGCCAGCCAAGGACTCAATAATTCACCCCTCCACTTT. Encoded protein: CASQGLNNSPLHF.

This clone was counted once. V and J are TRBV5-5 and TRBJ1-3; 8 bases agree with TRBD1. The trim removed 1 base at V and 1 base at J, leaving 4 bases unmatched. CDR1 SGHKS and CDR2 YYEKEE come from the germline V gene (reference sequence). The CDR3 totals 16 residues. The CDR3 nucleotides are TGTGCCAGCAGCTTGACAGGGGGTATGTCTGGAAACACCATATATTTT. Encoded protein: CASSLTGGMSGNTIYF.

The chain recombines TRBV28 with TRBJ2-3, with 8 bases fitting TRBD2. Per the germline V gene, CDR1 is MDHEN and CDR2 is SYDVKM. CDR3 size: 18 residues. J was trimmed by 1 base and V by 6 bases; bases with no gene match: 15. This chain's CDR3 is CASSQTSARIWGTDTQYF. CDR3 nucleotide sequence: TGTGCCAGCAGCCAGACTAGCGCAAGGATTTGGGGCACAGATACGCAGTATTTT.

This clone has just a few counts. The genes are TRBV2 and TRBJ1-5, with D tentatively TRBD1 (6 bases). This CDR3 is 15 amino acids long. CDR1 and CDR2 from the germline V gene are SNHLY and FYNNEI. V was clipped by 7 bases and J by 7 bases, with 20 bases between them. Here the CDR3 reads CASTPSGGLGQPQHF. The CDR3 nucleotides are TGTGCCAGCACCCCGTCGGGGGGGCTAGGGCAGCCCCAGCATTTT.

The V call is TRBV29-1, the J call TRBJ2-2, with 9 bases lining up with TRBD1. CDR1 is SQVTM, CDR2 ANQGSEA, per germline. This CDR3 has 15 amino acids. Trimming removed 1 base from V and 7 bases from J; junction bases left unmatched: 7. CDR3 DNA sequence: TGCAGCGTTGAAGTAGGACAGGGGATAGGCGGGGAGCTGTTTTTT. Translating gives CSVEVGQGIGGELFF.